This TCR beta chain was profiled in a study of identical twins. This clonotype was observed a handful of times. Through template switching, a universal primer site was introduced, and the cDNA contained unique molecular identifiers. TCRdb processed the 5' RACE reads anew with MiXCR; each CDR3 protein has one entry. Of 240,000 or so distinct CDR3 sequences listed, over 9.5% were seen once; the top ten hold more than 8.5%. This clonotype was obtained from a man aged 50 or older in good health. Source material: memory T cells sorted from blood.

The DNA for the CDR3 is TGTGCCAGCAGCTGGTTCGGCAAAAACATTCAGTACTTC. Protein sequence: CASSWFGKNIQYF. V and J are TRBV7-2 and TRBJ2-4; D gene ambiguous. The CDR3 loop spans 13 amino acids. In germline, CDR1 is SGHTA, CDR2 FQGNSA. Trimming stripped 4 bases from V and 3 bases from J, with 7 bases between.